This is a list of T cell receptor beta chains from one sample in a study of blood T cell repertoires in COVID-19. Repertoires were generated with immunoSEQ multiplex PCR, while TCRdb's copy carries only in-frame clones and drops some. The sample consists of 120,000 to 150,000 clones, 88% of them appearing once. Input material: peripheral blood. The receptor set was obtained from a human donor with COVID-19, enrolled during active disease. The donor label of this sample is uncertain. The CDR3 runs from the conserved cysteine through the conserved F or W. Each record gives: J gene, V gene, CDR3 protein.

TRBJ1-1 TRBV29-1 CSDRDRGQMNTEAFF
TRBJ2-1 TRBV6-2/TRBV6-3 CASSYSRSGRNNEQFF
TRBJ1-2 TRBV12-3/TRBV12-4 CASSLQGASGYTF
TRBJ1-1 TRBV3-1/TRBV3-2 CASSPLSGEGTEAFF
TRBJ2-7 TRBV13 CASSPGGTGSYEQYF
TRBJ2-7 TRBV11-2 CASTPFPRGSSYEQYF
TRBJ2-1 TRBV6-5 CASSSEDPVLNEQFF
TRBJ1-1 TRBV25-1 CASSGPSGGTEAFF
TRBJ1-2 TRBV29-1 CSVVPAAGGYTF
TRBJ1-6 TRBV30 CAWSVRGSSPLHF
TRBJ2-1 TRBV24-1 CATSTVDRENEQFF
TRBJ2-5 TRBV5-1 CASSLSDRRETQYF
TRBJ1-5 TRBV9 CASSVGTGEPQHF
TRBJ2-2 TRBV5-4 CASSLGQGLNTGELFF
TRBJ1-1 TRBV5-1 CASSLSGDTEAFF
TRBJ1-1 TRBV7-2 CASSLVGGGGTEAFF
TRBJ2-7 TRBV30 CAWSVGRTGTYEQYF
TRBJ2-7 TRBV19 CASSSLEDSAYEQYF
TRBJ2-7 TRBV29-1 CSVPGQGYYEQYF
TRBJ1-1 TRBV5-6 CASSLEQNTEAFF
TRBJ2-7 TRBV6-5 CASRNFGGVSYF
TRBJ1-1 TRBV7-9 CASSSFGSEAFF
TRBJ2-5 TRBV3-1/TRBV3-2 CASSLSGTGDETQYF